The rows below give T cell receptor beta chains drawn from one sample of a study of blood T cell repertoires in COVID-19. The data were produced by immunoSEQ multiplex PCR, yet TCRdb's version contains in-frame clones alone and is incomplete. The sample comprises roughly 240,000 clones, about 80% of which are singletons, and 3.6% rests with the top ten. Sequencing input: PBMCs or T cells enriched from blood (not recorded which). These receptor sequences come from a woman aged 40 to 50 who had been exposed to COVID-19. Each CDR3 is given with its conserved first and last residue. The order of the fields is D gene, CDR3 length, J gene, V gene, clone size, CDR3 protein, CDR3 DNA. The D gene is left open where the match is weak. Part of the rows lack a size; the others show once, few, many or a class for expanded clones.

D gene: NA
CDR3 length: 13
J gene: TRBJ1-1
V gene: TRBV7-2
clone size: NA
CDR3 protein: CASSGGRVTEAFF
CDR3 DNA: TGTGCCAGCAGCGGGGGGAGGGTGACTGAAGCTTTCTTT

D gene: TRBD1
CDR3 length: 14
J gene: TRBJ1-5
V gene: TRBV7-9
clone size: few
CDR3 protein: CASSHGQGYQPQHF
CDR3 DNA: TGTGCCAGCAGCCACGGACAGGGCTATCAGCCCCAGCATTTT

D gene: NA
CDR3 length: 13
J gene: TRBJ1-3
V gene: TRBV29-1
clone size: NA
CDR3 protein: CSVVGSSGNTIYF
CDR3 DNA: TGCAGCGTTGTCGGGAGCTCTGGAAACACCATATATTTT

D gene: NA
CDR3 length: 17
J gene: TRBJ1-1
V gene: TRBV3-1/TRBV3-2
clone size: NA
CDR3 protein: CASSPPGIVLWNTEAFF
CDR3 DNA: TGTGCCAGCAGCCCGCCGGGGATAGTCCTATGGAACACTGAAGCTTTCTTT

D gene: NA
CDR3 length: 14
J gene: TRBJ1-6
V gene: TRBV3-1/TRBV3-2
clone size: NA
CDR3 protein: CASSTPMGPGPLHF
CDR3 DNA: TGTGCCAGCAGCACCCCGATGGGCCCAGGGCCCCTCCACTTT

D gene: NA
CDR3 length: 17
J gene: TRBJ1-6
V gene: TRBV21-1
clone size: NA
CDR3 protein: CASSKVDPGIYNSPLHF
CDR3 DNA: TGTGCCAGCAGCAAAGTTGATCCAGGCATTTATAATTCACCCCTCCACTTT

D gene: TRBD1
CDR3 length: 16
J gene: TRBJ2-3
V gene: TRBV5-1
clone size: NA
CDR3 protein: CASSLVNRGSTDTQYF
CDR3 DNA: TGCGCCAGCAGCTTGGTAAACAGGGGAAGCACAGATACGCAGTATTTT

D gene: TRBD1
CDR3 length: 18
J gene: TRBJ2-6
V gene: TRBV5-1
clone size: NA
CDR3 protein: CATSPGQGSFSGANVLTF
CDR3 DNA: TGCGCCACCAGTCCGGGACAGGGGTCCTTCTCTGGGGCCAACGTCCTGACTTTC

D gene: TRBD1
CDR3 length: 14
J gene: TRBJ2-1
V gene: TRBV7-3
clone size: NA
CDR3 protein: CASSATTGNNEQFF
CDR3 DNA: TGTGCCAGCAGCGCCACGACAGGGAACAATGAGCAGTTCTTC

D gene: NA
CDR3 length: 14
J gene: TRBJ1-3
V gene: TRBV5-1
clone size: NA
CDR3 protein: CASSPASLGNTIYF
CDR3 DNA: TGCGCCAGCAGCCCCGCGTCTCTTGGAAACACCATATATTTT

D gene: TRBD1
CDR3 length: 16
J gene: TRBJ2-7
V gene: TRBV7-9
clone size: NA
CDR3 protein: CASSSVLTGGSYEQYF
CDR3 DNA: TGTGCCAGCAGCTCCGTATTAACAGGGGGTTCCTACGAGCAGTACTTC

D gene: NA
CDR3 length: 14
J gene: TRBJ1-1
V gene: TRBV27
clone size: NA
CDR3 protein: CASSFAGLGSEAFF
CDR3 DNA: TGTGCCAGCAGTTTCGCGGGTTTGGGGTCTGAAGCTTTCTTT

D gene: NA
CDR3 length: 14
J gene: TRBJ1-1
V gene: TRBV3-1/TRBV3-2
clone size: NA
CDR3 protein: CASSQAWGRGEAFF
CDR3 DNA: TGTGCCAGCAGCCAAGCGTGGGGGCGCGGTGAAGCTTTCTTT

D gene: TRBD2
CDR3 length: 15
J gene: TRBJ2-5
V gene: TRBV24-1
clone size: NA
CDR3 protein: CATSDLRLGGGTQYF
CDR3 DNA: TGTGCCACCAGTGATCTACGCCTCGGGGGGGGGACCCAGTACTTC

D gene: TRBD1
CDR3 length: 17
J gene: TRBJ1-4
V gene: TRBV28
clone size: NA
CDR3 protein: CASRVPGQGGINEKLFF
CDR3 DNA: TGTGCCAGCAGAGTCCCGGGACAGGGTGGGATTAATGAAAAACTGTTTTTT

D gene: NA
CDR3 length: 14
J gene: TRBJ1-2
V gene: TRBV6-5
clone size: NA
CDR3 protein: CASSLRGAVYGYTF
CDR3 DNA: TGTGCCAGCAGCCTCCGGGGGGCGGTCTATGGCTACACCTTC

D gene: NA
CDR3 length: 20
J gene: TRBJ1-5
V gene: TRBV12-5
clone size: NA
CDR3 protein: CASGLVLAARTEYSNQPQHF
CDR3 DNA: TGTGCTAGTGGTTTGGTATTGGCCGCGAGGACAGAATATAGCAATCAGCCCCAGCATTTT

D gene: TRBD1
CDR3 length: 17
J gene: TRBJ2-7
V gene: TRBV6-4
clone size: NA
CDR3 protein: CASSDPKGQGARNEQYF
CDR3 DNA: TGTGCCAGCAGTGACCCTAAAGGACAGGGGGCTCGTAACGAGCAGTACTTC

D gene: TRBD1
CDR3 length: 17
J gene: TRBJ1-1
V gene: TRBV4-1
clone size: NA
CDR3 protein: CASSQGVGTGLNTEAFF
CDR3 DNA: TGCGCCAGCAGCCAAGGAGTGGGGACAGGCTTGAACACTGAAGCTTTCTTT

D gene: TRBD1
CDR3 length: 12
J gene: TRBJ1-2
V gene: TRBV12-3/TRBV12-4
clone size: NA
CDR3 protein: CASSSTGLFYTF
CDR3 DNA: TGTGCCAGCAGCTCGACAGGGTTGTTCTACACCTTC

D gene: NA
CDR3 length: 16
J gene: TRBJ1-6
V gene: TRBV18
clone size: few
CDR3 protein: CASSTGSPVTSSPLHF
CDR3 DNA: TGTGCCAGCTCAACCGGGAGCCCCGTCACGAGTTCACCCCTCCACTTT

D gene: NA
CDR3 length: 13
J gene: TRBJ1-2
V gene: TRBV7-2
clone size: few
CDR3 protein: CASSFRGNYGYTF
CDR3 DNA: TGTGCCAGCAGCTTTAGGGGGAACTATGGCTACACCTTC

D gene: NA
CDR3 length: 14
J gene: TRBJ2-2
V gene: TRBV7-8
clone size: once
CDR3 protein: CASSSGMGYGELFF
CDR3 DNA: TGTGCCAGCAGCTCAGGGATGGGGTACGGGGAGCTGTTTTTT

D gene: NA
CDR3 length: 15
J gene: TRBJ2-1
V gene: TRBV29-1
clone size: once
CDR3 protein: CSVVRAPDTYNEQFF
CDR3 DNA: TGCAGCGTTGTGAGGGCCCCAGACACCTACAATGAGCAGTTCTTC

D gene: TRBD2
CDR3 length: 13
J gene: TRBJ2-1
V gene: TRBV6-5
clone size: NA
CDR3 protein: CASSQTSAREQFF
CDR3 DNA: TGTGCCAGCAGTCAAACTAGCGCTCGAGAGCAGTTCTTC

D gene: NA
CDR3 length: 14
J gene: TRBJ2-4
V gene: TRBV5-1
clone size: NA
CDR3 protein: CASSAEAGGNIQYF
CDR3 DNA: TGCGCCAGCAGCGCGGAGGCGGGCGGTAACATTCAGTACTTC

D gene: TRBD2
CDR3 length: 15
J gene: TRBJ2-1
V gene: TRBV7-2
clone size: many
CDR3 protein: CASSLVAGRAREQFF
CDR3 DNA: TGTGCCAGCAGCTTAGTGGCGGGGAGGGCGAGAGAGCAGTTCTTC

D gene: TRBD1
CDR3 length: 15
J gene: TRBJ1-4
V gene: TRBV30
clone size: once
CDR3 protein: CAWAEKGATNEKLFF
CDR3 DNA: TGTGCCTGGGCAGAAAAGGGGGCGACTAATGAAAAACTGTTTTTT

D gene: NA
CDR3 length: 14
J gene: TRBJ1-1
V gene: TRBV7-3
clone size: NA
CDR3 protein: CASSRTGLNTEAFF
CDR3 DNA: TGTGCCAGCAGCCGAACAGGGTTGAACACTGAAGCTTTCTTT

D gene: NA
CDR3 length: 12
J gene: TRBJ1-5
V gene: TRBV25-1
clone size: NA
CDR3 protein: CASSWGDQPQHF
CDR3 DNA: TGTGCCAGCAGTTGGGGGGATCAGCCCCAGCATTTT

D gene: NA
CDR3 length: 18
J gene: TRBJ1-5
V gene: TRBV7-7
clone size: NA
CDR3 protein: CASSLAFRRGRRNQPQHF
CDR3 DNA: TGTGCTAGCAGCTTAGCGTTTCGGAGGGGTCGGCGCAATCAGCCCCAGCATTTT

D gene: TRBD1
CDR3 length: 16
J gene: TRBJ1-2
V gene: TRBV4-2
clone size: NA
CDR3 protein: CASSQDQGDRGLGYTF
CDR3 DNA: TGTGCCAGCAGCCAAGATCAGGGGGACAGGGGGCTTGGCTACACCTTC

D gene: NA
CDR3 length: 12
J gene: TRBJ1-1
V gene: TRBV12-3/TRBV12-4
clone size: NA
CDR3 protein: CASSLGGGRTFF
CDR3 DNA: TGTGCCAGCAGTCTTGGGGGGGGGCGGACTTTCTTT

D gene: NA
CDR3 length: 14
J gene: TRBJ1-2
V gene: TRBV28
clone size: NA
CDR3 protein: CASSPTGISYGYTF
CDR3 DNA: TGTGCCAGCAGTCCCACAGGGATTTCCTATGGCTACACCTTC

D gene: TRBD2
CDR3 length: 16
J gene: TRBJ2-3
V gene: TRBV20-1
clone size: NA
CDR3 protein: CSASFSGTSGTDTQYF
CDR3 DNA: TGCAGTGCTAGTTTCTCCGGGACTAGCGGAACAGATACGCAGTATTTT

D gene: NA
CDR3 length: 15
J gene: TRBJ1-5
V gene: TRBV11-2
clone size: few
CDR3 protein: CASSLDLGSNQPQHF
CDR3 DNA: TGTGCCAGCAGCTTAGATCTCGGGAGCAATCAGCCCCAGCATTTT

D gene: TRBD2
CDR3 length: 16
J gene: TRBJ2-1
V gene: TRBV5-1
clone size: NA
CDR3 protein: CASSFIAGGPRNEQFF
CDR3 DNA: TGCGCCAGCAGCTTCATAGCGGGGGGGCCGCGCAATGAGCAGTTCTTC

D gene: TRBD1
CDR3 length: 15
J gene: TRBJ1-6
V gene: TRBV2
clone size: NA
CDR3 protein: CASSEVDRGTSPLHF
CDR3 DNA: TGTGCCAGCAGTGAAGTGGACAGGGGGACTTCACCCCTCCACTTT

D gene: TRBD1
CDR3 length: 15
J gene: TRBJ1-6
V gene: TRBV28
clone size: NA
CDR3 protein: CASGDRQLNNSPLHF
CDR3 DNA: TGTGCCAGCGGGGACAGACAACTTAATAATTCACCCCTCCACTTT

D gene: NA
CDR3 length: 16
J gene: TRBJ2-4
V gene: TRBV19
clone size: NA
CDR3 protein: CASSIRQGLSKNIQYF
CDR3 DNA: TGTGCCAGTAGTATCCGGCAGGGGTTATCCAAAAACATTCAGTACTTC

D gene: NA
CDR3 length: 11
J gene: TRBJ2-1
V gene: TRBV2
clone size: NA
CDR3 protein: CASTGYNEQFF
CDR3 DNA: TGTGCCAGCACCGGCTACAATGAGCAGTTCTTC

D gene: NA
CDR3 length: 14
J gene: TRBJ1-6
V gene: TRBV19
clone size: NA
CDR3 protein: CASSIGGYNSPLHF
CDR3 DNA: TGTGCCAGTAGTATTGGGGGGTATAATTCACCCCTCCACTTT

D gene: TRBD1
CDR3 length: 13
J gene: TRBJ1-2
V gene: TRBV28
clone size: NA
CDR3 protein: CASSSGQDLGYTF
CDR3 DNA: TGTGCCAGCAGCTCCGGACAGGATCTTGGCTACACCTTC

D gene: NA
CDR3 length: 13
J gene: TRBJ1-1
V gene: TRBV18
clone size: NA
CDR3 protein: CASSPIRSPEAFF
CDR3 DNA: TGTGCCAGCTCCCCAATACGTTCCCCTGAGGCTTTCTTT

D gene: NA
CDR3 length: 17
J gene: TRBJ1-2
V gene: TRBV4-2
clone size: once
CDR3 protein: CASSQEPGAVHNYGYTF
CDR3 DNA: TGTGCCAGCAGCCAAGAGCCAGGGGCGGTTCATAACTATGGCTACACCTTC

D gene: NA
CDR3 length: 19
J gene: TRBJ1-1
V gene: TRBV11-2
clone size: once
CDR3 protein: CASSSIDTGTKRGKTEAFF
CDR3 DNA: TGTGCCAGCAGCTCTATCGACACCGGGACAAAAAGGGGGAAGACTGAAGCTTTCTTT

D gene: NA
CDR3 length: 15
J gene: TRBJ1-1
V gene: TRBV6-5
clone size: NA
CDR3 protein: CASSYSHTGNTEAFF
CDR3 DNA: TGTGCCAGCAGTTACTCACATACGGGGAACACTGAAGCTTTCTTT

D gene: NA
CDR3 length: 13
J gene: TRBJ2-5
V gene: TRBV19
clone size: NA
CDR3 protein: CASSGGFQETQYF
CDR3 DNA: TGTGCCAGTAGTGGGGGGTTCCAAGAGACCCAGTACTTC

D gene: TRBD2
CDR3 length: 17
J gene: TRBJ2-5
V gene: TRBV15
clone size: NA
CDR3 protein: CATSREGAGTIKETQYF
CDR3 DNA: TGTGCCACCAGCAGAGAAGGGGCCGGGACTATCAAAGAGACCCAGTACTTC

D gene: NA
CDR3 length: 13
J gene: TRBJ2-7
V gene: TRBV18
clone size: NA
CDR3 protein: CASSTGQPYEQYF
CDR3 DNA: TGTGCCAGCTCAACCGGACAGCCCTACGAGCAGTACTTC

D gene: TRBD2
CDR3 length: 16
J gene: TRBJ2-1
V gene: TRBV6-6
clone size: many
CDR3 protein: CASSTTGTSGSNEQFF
CDR3 DNA: TGTGCCAGCAGCACAACCGGGACTAGCGGATCCAATGAGCAGTTCTTC

D gene: TRBD1
CDR3 length: 15
J gene: TRBJ2-7
V gene: TRBV10-3
clone size: NA
CDR3 protein: CAISGGQGVNYEQYF
CDR3 DNA: TGTGCCATCAGTGGAGGACAGGGGGTAAATTACGAGCAGTACTTC